A selection of T cell receptor beta chains follows, all from one sample in a study of blood T cell repertoires in COVID-19. Sequenced by immunoSEQ multiplex PCR; TCRdb stores in-frame clones only, minus some. The table includes 100,000 to 150,000 clones, around 86% detected once. Input material: peripheral blood. These receptors came from a man aged 35-49 years with active or convalescent COVID-19. Each CDR3 is given with its conserved first and last residue. D genes are given only for firm matches. Rows give clone size only sometimes, using once, few, many, or a class for an expanded clone.

CDR3 DNA	CDR3 protein	clone size	D gene	V gene	J gene
TGTGCCAGCAGCCGGGGTGCAGGGGACCAAGAGACCCAGTACTTC	CASSRGAGDQETQYF	NA	NA	TRBV4-2	TRBJ2-5
TGTGCCAGCAGACCGATGACAGGGATAGCCAAAAACATTCAGTACTTC	CASRPMTGIAKNIQYF	NA	TRBD1	TRBV27	TRBJ2-4
TGTGCCAGCAGTGGACTTGGGACAGGCTCTGGAAACACCATATATTTT	CASSGLGTGSGNTIYF	NA	TRBD1	TRBV27	TRBJ1-3
TGCGCCAGCAGCTTGGGGGCCGGGACTGATTTAAGCTCTGGAAACACCATATATTTT	CASSLGAGTDLSSGNTIYF	NA	NA	TRBV5-1	TRBJ1-3
TGTGCCAGCAGTGAACAGGGTAATCAGCCCCAGCATTTT	CASSEQGNQPQHF	once	NA	TRBV9	TRBJ1-5
TGTGCCAGCAGCTTGGAGGGGCAGACACAGCCATATGGCTACACCTTC	CASSLEGQTQPYGYTF	NA	NA	TRBV5-5	TRBJ1-2
TGTGCCAGCAGCTTGGGTGGGACAGGAATACAAGAGACCCAGTACTTC	CASSLGGTGIQETQYF	NA	TRBD1	TRBV7-9	TRBJ2-5
TGTGCCGCGGGGTACTATGGCTACACCTTC	CAAGYYGYTF	NA	NA	TRBV6-5	TRBJ1-2
TGTGCCAGCAGCCTTAGCGGGGGGGTCTTCTACAATGAGCAGTTCTTC	CASSLSGGVFYNEQFF	NA	TRBD2	TRBV3-1/TRBV3-2	TRBJ2-1
TGTGCCAGCTCACGAGACGGGAGCTCCTACAATGAGCAGTTCTTC	CASSRDGSSYNEQFF	NA	NA	TRBV18	TRBJ2-1
TGTGCCACCAGCAGAGAATCTTTAACCTACAATGAGCAGTTCTTC	CATSRESLTYNEQFF	few	NA	TRBV15	TRBJ2-1
TGTGCCAGCAGCTCGAGACTAGCGGGGGGGCGATGGAATAATGAGCAGTTCTTC	CASSSRLAGGRWNNEQFF	NA	TRBD2	TRBV7-9	TRBJ2-1
TGCAGTGCGGTCAGAGGTGAGACCCAGTACTTC	CSAVRGETQYF	NA	NA	TRBV20-1	TRBJ2-5
TGTGCCAGCAGTGAAGCTCCGGGACAGGGAGGGGAAAAACTGTTTTTT	CASSEAPGQGGEKLFF	once	TRBD1	TRBV2	TRBJ1-4
TGTGCCAGCGGAACAGGGGTAACAGATACGCAGTATTTT	CASGTGVTDTQYF	NA	TRBD1	TRBV12-3/TRBV12-4	TRBJ2-3
TGTGCCAGCAGCTTTGGGGGCACTACTAGGAACACTGAAGCTTTCTTT	CASSFGGTTRNTEAFF	NA	NA	TRBV7-9	TRBJ1-1
TGTGCCAGCAGCTTGGCTCAGGGGGCTCGAGGAAAACTGTTTTTT	CASSLAQGARGKLFF	NA	TRBD1	TRBV5-8	TRBJ1-4
TGTGCCAGCAGCTTCTCCAATGAAAAACTGTTTTTT	CASSFSNEKLFF	few	NA	TRBV5-5	TRBJ1-4
TGTGCCAGCTCACCACGGGGGGGGCATGTCTCCTACGAGCAGTACTTC	CASSPRGGHVSYEQYF	NA	NA	TRBV18	TRBJ2-7
TGCAGCGTTGACCGACAGGGGGGAAACACCATATATTTT	CSVDRQGGNTIYF	NA	TRBD1	TRBV29-1	TRBJ1-3
TGCGCCAGCACTACTGCGGGGGGGCAGGCCCTGGGAGGAGATACGCAGTATTTT	CASTTAGGQALGGDTQYF	NA	TRBD2	TRBV4-1	TRBJ2-3
TGTGCCAGCAGTCTCCTCTTGGACAGGGGCTACAACTACGGCTACACCTTC	CASSLLLDRGYNYGYTF	NA	TRBD1	TRBV27	TRBJ1-2
TGTGCCAGCACTTCGGGGGGCTATGGCTACACCTTC	CASTSGGYGYTF	NA	NA	TRBV5-6	TRBJ1-2
TGTGCCAGCTCACCTGTTCAGGCCCCAGCTTTCTTT	CASSPVQAPAFF	few	NA	TRBV18	TRBJ1-1
TGTGCCAGCAGCTTAACGGGGGGGCGCACAGATACGCAGTATTTT	CASSLTGGRTDTQYF	NA	NA	TRBV7-3	TRBJ2-3
TGCGCCAGCAGTGAGTCGAAGATCGGGACAGGGTCTGGGGCCAACGTCCTGACTTTC	CASSESKIGTGSGANVLTF	NA	TRBD1	TRBV10-1	TRBJ2-6
TGTGCCAGCAGCCCACGGACAGGGATACGAACCGGGGAGCTGTTTTTT	CASSPRTGIRTGELFF	NA	TRBD1	TRBV9	TRBJ2-2
TGTGCCAGCTCCCAGGGACAGGGTATTAATTCACCCCTCCACTTT	CASSQGQGINSPLHF	NA	TRBD1	TRBV18	TRBJ1-6
TGTGCCAGCAGTTACTTTACCGGGACAGGGGTTAATGAGCAGTTCTTC	CASSYFTGTGVNEQFF	NA	TRBD1	TRBV6-5	TRBJ2-1
TGTGCCCTTCGCAGGGGATTCAATCAGCCCCAGCATTTT	CALRRGFNQPQHF	once	NA	TRBV12-3/TRBV12-4	TRBJ1-5
TGTGCCAGCAGCTCGACCCGACAGGGCAATGAGCAGTTCTTC	CASSSTRQGNEQFF	NA	TRBD1	TRBV7-3	TRBJ2-1
TGTGCCAGCAGTTTGACAGGGGGCCCCGGGGAGCTGTTTTTT	CASSLTGGPGELFF	NA	TRBD1	TRBV27	TRBJ2-2
TGTGCCAGCACCTCAGGTATCACTGAAGCTTTCTTT	CASTSGITEAFF	NA	NA	TRBV12-3/TRBV12-4	TRBJ1-1
TGTGCCAGCAGCCCGGGACAGGCCCTCGGCTACACCTTC	CASSPGQALGYTF	NA	TRBD1	TRBV7-3	TRBJ1-2
TGTGCCAGCTCAAATTGGGCCGCTAATTCACCCCTCCACTTT	CASSNWAANSPLHF	NA	NA	TRBV27	TRBJ1-6